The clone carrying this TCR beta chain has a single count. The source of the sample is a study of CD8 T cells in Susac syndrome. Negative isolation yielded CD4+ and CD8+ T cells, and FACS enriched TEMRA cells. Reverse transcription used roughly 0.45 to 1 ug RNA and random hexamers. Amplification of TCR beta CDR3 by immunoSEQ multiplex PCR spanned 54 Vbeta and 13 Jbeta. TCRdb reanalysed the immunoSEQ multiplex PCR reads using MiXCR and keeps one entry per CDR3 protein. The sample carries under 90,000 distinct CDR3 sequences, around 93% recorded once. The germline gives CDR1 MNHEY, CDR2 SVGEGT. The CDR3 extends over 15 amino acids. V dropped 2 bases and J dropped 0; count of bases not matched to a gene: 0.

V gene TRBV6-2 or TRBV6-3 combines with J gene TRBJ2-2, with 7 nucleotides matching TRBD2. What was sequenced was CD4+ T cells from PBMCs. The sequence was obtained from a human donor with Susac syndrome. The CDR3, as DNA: TGTGCCAGCAGTTACGCGGGAGCGAACACCGGGGAGCTGTTTTTT. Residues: CASSYAGANTGELFF.